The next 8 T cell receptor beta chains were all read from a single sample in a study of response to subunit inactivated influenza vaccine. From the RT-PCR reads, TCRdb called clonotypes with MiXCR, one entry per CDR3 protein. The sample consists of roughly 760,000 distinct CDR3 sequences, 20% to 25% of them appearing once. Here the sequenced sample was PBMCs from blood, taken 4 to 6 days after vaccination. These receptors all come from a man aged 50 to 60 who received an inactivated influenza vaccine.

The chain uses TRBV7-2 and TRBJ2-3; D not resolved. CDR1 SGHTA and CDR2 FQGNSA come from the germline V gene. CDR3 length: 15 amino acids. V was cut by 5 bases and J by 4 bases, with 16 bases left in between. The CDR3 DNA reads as TGTGCCAGCAGCCCTGAATATGGGGTGGCAGATACGCAGTATTTT. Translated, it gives CASSPEYGVADTQYF. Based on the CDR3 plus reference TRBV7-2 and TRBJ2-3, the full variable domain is GAGVSQSPSNKVTEKGKDVELRCDPISGHTALYWYRQSLGQGLEFLIYFQGNSAPDKSGLPSDRFSAERTGGSVSTLTIQRTQQEDSAVYLCASSPEYGVADTQYFGPGTRLTVL.

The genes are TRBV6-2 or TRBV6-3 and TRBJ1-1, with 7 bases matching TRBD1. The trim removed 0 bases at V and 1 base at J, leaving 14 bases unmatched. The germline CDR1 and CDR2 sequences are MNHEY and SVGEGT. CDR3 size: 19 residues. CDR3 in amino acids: CASSYSRTTTGTWNTEAFF. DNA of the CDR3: TGTGCCAGCAGTTACTCAAGGACGACGACAGGGACGTGGAACACTGAAGCTTTCTTT.

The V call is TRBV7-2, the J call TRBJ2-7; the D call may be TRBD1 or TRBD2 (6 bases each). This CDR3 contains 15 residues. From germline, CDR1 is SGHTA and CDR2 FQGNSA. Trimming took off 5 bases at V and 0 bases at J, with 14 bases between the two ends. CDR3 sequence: CASSQGGTPSYEQYF. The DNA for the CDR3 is TGTGCCAGCAGCCAAGGGGGGACTCCCTCCTACGAGCAGTACTTC.

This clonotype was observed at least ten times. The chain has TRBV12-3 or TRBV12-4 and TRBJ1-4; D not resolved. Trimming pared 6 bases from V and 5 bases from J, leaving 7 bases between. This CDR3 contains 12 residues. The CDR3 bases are TGTGCCAGCAGCCTCTCAAATGAAAAACTGTTTTTT. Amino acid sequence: CASSLSNEKLFF.

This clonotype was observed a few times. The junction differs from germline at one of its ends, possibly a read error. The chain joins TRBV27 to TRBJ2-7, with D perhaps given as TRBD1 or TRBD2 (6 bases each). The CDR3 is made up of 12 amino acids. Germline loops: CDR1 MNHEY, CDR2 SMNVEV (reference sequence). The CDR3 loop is CASTSRGREQYF. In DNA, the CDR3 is TGTGCGAGCACCTCTCGGGGGCGTGAGCAGTACTTC.

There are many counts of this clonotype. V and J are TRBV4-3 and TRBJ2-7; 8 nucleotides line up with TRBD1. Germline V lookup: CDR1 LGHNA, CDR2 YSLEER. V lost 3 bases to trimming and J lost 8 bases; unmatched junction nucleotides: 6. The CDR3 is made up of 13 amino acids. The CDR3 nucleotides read TGCGCCAGCAGCCAGTCCACAGGGGGGAAGCAGTACTTC. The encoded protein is CASSQSTGGKQYF.

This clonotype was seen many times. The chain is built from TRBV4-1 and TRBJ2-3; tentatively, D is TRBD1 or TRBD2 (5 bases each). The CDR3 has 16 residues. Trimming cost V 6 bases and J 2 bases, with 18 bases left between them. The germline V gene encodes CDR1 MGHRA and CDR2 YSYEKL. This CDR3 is CASRRIGTDATDTQYF. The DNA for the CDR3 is TGCGCCAGCAGACGAATCGGGACGGATGCCACAGATACGCAGTATTTT.

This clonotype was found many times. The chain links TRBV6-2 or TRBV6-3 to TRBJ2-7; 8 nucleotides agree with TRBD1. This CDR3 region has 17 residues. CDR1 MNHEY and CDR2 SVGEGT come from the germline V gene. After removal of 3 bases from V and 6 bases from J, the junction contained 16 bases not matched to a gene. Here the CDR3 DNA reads TGTGCCAGCAGTTATTTCCCAGGGGGCGATGGAGTCTCCGAGCAGTACTTC. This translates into CASSYFPGGDGVSEQYF.